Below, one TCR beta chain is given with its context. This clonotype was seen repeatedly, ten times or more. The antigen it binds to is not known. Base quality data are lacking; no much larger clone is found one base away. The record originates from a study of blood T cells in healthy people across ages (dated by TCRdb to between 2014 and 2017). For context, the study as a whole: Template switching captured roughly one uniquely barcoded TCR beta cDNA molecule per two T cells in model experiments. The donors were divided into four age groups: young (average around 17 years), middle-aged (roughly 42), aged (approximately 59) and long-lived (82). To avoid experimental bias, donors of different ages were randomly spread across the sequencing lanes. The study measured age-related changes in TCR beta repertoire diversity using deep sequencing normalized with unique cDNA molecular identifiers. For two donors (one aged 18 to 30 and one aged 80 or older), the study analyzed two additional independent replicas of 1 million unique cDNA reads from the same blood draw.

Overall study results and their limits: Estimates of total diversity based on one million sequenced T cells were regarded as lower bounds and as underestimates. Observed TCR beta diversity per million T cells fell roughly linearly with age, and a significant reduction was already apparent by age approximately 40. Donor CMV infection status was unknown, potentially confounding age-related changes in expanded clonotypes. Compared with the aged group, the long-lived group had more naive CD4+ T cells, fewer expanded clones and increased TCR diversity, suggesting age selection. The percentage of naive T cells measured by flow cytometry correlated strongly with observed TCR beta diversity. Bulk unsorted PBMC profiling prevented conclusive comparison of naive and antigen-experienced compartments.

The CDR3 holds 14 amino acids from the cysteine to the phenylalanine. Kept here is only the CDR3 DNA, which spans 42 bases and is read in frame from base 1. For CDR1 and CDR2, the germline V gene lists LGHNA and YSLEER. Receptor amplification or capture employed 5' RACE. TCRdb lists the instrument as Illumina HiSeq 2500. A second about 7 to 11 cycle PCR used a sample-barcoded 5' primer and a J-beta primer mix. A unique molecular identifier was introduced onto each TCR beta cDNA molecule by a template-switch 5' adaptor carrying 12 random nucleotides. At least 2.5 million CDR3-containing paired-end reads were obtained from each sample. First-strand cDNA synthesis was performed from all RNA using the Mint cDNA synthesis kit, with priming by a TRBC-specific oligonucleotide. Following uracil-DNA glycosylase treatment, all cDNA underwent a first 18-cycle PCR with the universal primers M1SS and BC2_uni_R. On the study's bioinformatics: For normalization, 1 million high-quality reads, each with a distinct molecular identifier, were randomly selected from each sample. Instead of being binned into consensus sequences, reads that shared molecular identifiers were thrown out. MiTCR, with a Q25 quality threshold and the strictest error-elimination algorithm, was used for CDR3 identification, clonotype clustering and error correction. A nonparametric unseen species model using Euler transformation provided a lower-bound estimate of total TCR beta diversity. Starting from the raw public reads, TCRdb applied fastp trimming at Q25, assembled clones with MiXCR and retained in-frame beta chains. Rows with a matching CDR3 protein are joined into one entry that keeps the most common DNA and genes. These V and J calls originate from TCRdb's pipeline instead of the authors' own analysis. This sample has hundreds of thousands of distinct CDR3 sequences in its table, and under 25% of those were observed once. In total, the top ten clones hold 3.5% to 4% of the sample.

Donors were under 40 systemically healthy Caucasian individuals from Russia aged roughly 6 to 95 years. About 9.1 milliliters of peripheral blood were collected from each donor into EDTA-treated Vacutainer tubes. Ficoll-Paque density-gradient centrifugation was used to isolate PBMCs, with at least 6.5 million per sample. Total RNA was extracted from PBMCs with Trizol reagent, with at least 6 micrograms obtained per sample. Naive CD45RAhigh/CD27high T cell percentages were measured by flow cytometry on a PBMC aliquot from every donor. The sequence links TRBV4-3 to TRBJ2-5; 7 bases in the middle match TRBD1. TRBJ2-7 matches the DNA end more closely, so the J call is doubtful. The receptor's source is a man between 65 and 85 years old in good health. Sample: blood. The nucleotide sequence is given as TGCGCCAGCAGCCCGGGACAGTTATCCTACGAGCAGTACTTC. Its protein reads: CASSPGQLSYEQYF.